Included here is one T cell receptor beta chain sequence, with context. The data were obtained in a study of blood T cell repertoires in COVID-19. At the level of the study: COVID-19 samples, acute and convalescent, were from the United States, Italy and Spain. Nucleic acid was either cDNA or gDNA, and it came from T cells, B-cell-depleted T cells, or PBMCs.

Authors' data handling: Amplifying reference gene primers gave estimates of nucleated cell counts. This table comes from immunoSEQ multiplex PCR, and its TCRdb copy is limited to in-frame clones, with some not included. V and J calls and clone size are given by that table; D and trimming were obtained from the DNA. Among over 400,000 clones, 75% to 90% were seen once, and the ten largest hold approximately 2.9%. Germline V lookup: CDR1 LNHDA, CDR2 SQIVND (reference sequence). Trimming removed 8 bases from V and 7 bases from J, with 14 bases in between. This CDR3 is built from 13 residues. What was sequenced was peripheral blood. The source of this sequence is a human donor in a cohort sampled during active COVID-19. The chain has TRBV19 and TRBJ1-4; maybe TRBD1 (5 bases). The CDR3 sequence: CASATGVGEKLFF. Here the CDR3 DNA reads TGTGCCAGTGCCACGGGGGTCGGTGAAAAACTGTTTTTT.